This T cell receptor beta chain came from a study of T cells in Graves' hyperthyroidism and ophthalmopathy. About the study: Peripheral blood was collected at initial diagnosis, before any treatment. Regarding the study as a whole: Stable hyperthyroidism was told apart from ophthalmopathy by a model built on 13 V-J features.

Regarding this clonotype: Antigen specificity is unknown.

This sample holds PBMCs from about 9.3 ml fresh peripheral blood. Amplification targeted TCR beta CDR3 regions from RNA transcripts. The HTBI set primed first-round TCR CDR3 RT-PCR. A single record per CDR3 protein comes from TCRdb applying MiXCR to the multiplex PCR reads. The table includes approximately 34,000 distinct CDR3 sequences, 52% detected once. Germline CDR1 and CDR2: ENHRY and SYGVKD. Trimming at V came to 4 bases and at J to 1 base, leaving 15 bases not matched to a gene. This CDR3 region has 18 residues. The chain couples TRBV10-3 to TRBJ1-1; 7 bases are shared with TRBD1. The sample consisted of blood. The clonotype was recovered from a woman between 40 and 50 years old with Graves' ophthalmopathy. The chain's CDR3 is CAISGTGTAATSNTEAFF. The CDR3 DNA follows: TGTGCCATCAGTGGGACCGGGACAGCGGCCACCTCGAACACTGAAGCTTTCTTT.